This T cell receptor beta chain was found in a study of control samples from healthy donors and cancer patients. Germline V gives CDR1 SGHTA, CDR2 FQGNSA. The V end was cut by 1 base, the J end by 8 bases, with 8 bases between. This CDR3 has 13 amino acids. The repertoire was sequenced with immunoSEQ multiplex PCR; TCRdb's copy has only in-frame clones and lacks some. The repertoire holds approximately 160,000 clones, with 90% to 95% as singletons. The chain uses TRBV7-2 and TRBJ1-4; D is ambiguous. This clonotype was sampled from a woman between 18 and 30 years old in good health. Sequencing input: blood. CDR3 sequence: CASSLELSEKLFF. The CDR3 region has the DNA TGTGCCAGCAGCTTAGAATTAAGCGAAAAACTGTTTTTT.